This note documents a single T cell receptor (beta chain) sequence. Its antigen is unknown. The data were taken from a study of glioma-infiltrating T cells after dendritic cell vaccination. The overall study: Glioblastoma patients came from Phase I and II dendritic cell vaccination trials.

The CDR3 spans 15 residues. Germline V CDR1 and CDR2: SEHNR, FQNEAQ (reference sequence). V trimming: 5 bases; J trimming: 1 base; junction bases outside the gene matches: 8. The PCR used 60 V beta and 13 J beta primers. Clones were read by immunoSEQ multiplex PCR, and TCRdb kept only the in-frame ones, dropping some. The repertoire holds about 100,000 clones, with about 85% as singletons. Time point reported: after dendritic cell vaccination, including at tumor progression/relapse. Study outcomes and limitations: Patients with more pretreatment TILs had longer time to progression and survival. Few patients contributed both blood and tumor specimens.

The starting material was blood, obtained after dendritic cell vaccination. The chain has TRBV7-9 and TRBJ2-7; 7 bases map to TRBD2. This TCR came from a human donor with glioblastoma. This chain's CDR3 is CASSIGLVGSYEQYF. DNA for the CDR3: TGTGCCAGCAGCATAGGACTAGTTGGGTCCTACGAGCAGTACTTC. Combining the CDR3 with reference TRBV7-9 and TRBJ2-7 gives the whole variable domain DTGVSQNPRHKITKRGQNVTFRCDPISEHNRLYWYRQTLGQGPEFLTYFQNEAQLEKSRLLSDRFSAERPKGSFSTLEIQRTEQGDSAMYLCASSIGLVGSYEQYFGPGTRLTVT.